This T cell receptor beta chain was identified in a study of tumor-infiltrating lymphocytes in oesophageal squamous cell carcinoma. TCRdb reprocessed the PCR reads with MiXCR, giving one entry per CDR3 protein. The sample carries almost 20,000 distinct CDR3 sequences, 39% recorded once. The V and J ends lost 5 bases and 1 base respectively, with 9 bases between them. This CDR3 spans 14 amino acids. CDR1 and CDR2 (germline): SEHNR, FQNEAQ (reference sequence). This TCR came from a male donor with esophageal squamous cell carcinoma. The chain links TRBV7-9 to TRBJ2-4, with D possibly being TRBD1 or TRBD2 (5 bases each). Sequencing input: esophageal tumor tissue. As DNA, the CDR3 is TGTGCCAGCAGCCACGAGGGGGCCAAAAACATTCAGTACTTC. It translates to CASSHEGAKNIQYF.